Included here is one TCR beta chain sequence, with context. Its antigen is not identified. This CDR3 contains 16 residues. Unmatched junction bases numbered 6, after V lost 0 bases and J lost 8 bases. The germline V gene encodes CDR1 MNHNS and CDR2 SASEGT. This specimen comes from a study of shared clonotypes between healthy human individuals. Across the whole study: Donors consisted of two women and a few men between 18 and 49. Donors had three CD4 naive, three CD4 memory, two CD8 naive and one CD8 memory plate apiece. General study points: Apart from blood, nothing was sampled; tissue repertoires likely differ. As a rule, naive subsets had a larger estimated richness than memory subsets.

Data came from immunoSEQ multiplex PCR; TCRdb stores just in-frame clones and leaves some out. The repertoire holds roughly 2 million clones, with 85% to 95% as singletons. This sequence was found in a man younger than 30 in good health. Sequencing input: naive CD4+ T cells sorted from blood. The sample's subset: CD45RA+ positively selected. The V and J genes are TRBV6-1 and TRBJ2-1, with 11 bases fitting TRBD2. CDR3 sequence: CASSEASGGAAHEQFF. The DNA for the CDR3 is TGTGCCAGCAGTGAAGCTAGCGGGGGGGCCGCCCATGAGCAGTTCTTC.